This T cell receptor beta chain stems from a study of T-cell memory formation after mild COVID-19. This clonotype came up many times. TCRdb redid the calling of the 5' RACE reads with MiXCR, one entry per CDR3 protein. The data hold some 320,000 distinct CDR3 sequences, with less than 20% observed a single time. V lost 6 bases and J lost 5, with 12 bases in between. Germline CDR1 and CDR2: MRHNA and SNTAGT. CDR3 size: 13 residues. This chain connects TRBV6-4 to TRBJ2-3; D tentatively reads TRBD1 or TRBD2 (5 bases each). Input material: PBMCs or a T cell subset sorted from them (not recorded which). The clonotype comes from a man aged 18 to 30 who had mild COVID-19 (a few samples of this study predate the infection). Cell type and time point are not known. CDR3 sequence reads: CASSGTVKDTQYF. CDR3 DNA sequence: TGTGCCAGCAGCGGGACGGTGAAAGATACGCAGTATTTT.